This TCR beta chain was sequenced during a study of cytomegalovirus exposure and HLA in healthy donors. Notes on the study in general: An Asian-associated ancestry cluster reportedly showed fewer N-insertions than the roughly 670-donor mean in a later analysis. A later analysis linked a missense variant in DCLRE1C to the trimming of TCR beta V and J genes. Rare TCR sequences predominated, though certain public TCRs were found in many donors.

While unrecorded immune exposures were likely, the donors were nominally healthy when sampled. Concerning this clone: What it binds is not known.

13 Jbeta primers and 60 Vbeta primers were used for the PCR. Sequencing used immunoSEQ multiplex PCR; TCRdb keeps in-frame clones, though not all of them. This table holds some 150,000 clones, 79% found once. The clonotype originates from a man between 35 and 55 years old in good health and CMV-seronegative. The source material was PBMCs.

The CDR3 spells CASSGAGRGTYEQYF. The CDR3 DNA is TGTGCCAGCAGCGGCGCGGGCAGGGGGACCTACGAGCAGTACTTC. The V gene is TRBV5-4, the J gene TRBJ2-7; 7 bases line up with TRBD1. Germline V gives CDR1 SGHNT, CDR2 YYREEE (reference sequence). This CDR3 contains 15 residues. The J segment lost 2 bases and the V segment lost 4 bases, leaving 9 bases of the junction unmatched. The full variable domain, its missing parts supplied by reference TRBV5-4 and TRBJ2-7, is ETGVTQSPTHLIKTRGQQVTLRCSSQSGHNTVSWYQQALGQGPQFIFQYYREEENGRGNFPPRFSGLQFPNYSSELNVNALELDDSALYLCASSGAGRGTYEQYFGPGTRLTVT.